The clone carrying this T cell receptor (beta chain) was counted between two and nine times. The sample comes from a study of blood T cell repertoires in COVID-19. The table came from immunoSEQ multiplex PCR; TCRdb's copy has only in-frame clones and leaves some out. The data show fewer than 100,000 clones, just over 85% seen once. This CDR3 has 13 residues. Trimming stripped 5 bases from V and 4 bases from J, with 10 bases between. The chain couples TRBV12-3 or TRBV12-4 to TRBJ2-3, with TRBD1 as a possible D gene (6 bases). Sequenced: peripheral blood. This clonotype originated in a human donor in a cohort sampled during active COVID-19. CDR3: CASSTRQADTQYF. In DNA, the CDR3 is TGTGCCAGCAGTACCCGACAGGCAGATACGCAGTATTTT.